Following are 21 T cell receptor beta chains from one sample sequenced in a study of T cell responses to AZD1222 COVID-19 vaccine. Some clones are missing from TCRdb's copy, which holds only in-frame ones; the method was immunoSEQ multiplex PCR. The sample has fewer than 90,000 clones; about 90% are singletons. The sample here was peripheral blood, taken 28 days after the second AZD1222 dose. These TCRs come from an adult who received the AZD1222 COVID-19 vaccine.

The rearrangement uses TRBV6-4 and TRBJ2-3; 8 bases line up with TRBD1. V lost 5 bases and J lost 2; bases outside the gene matches: 6. The CDR3 runs to 15 residues. In germline, CDR1 is MRHNA, CDR2 SNTAGT. In DNA, the CDR3 is TGTGCCAGCAGTACCGGACAGGGTATCACAGATACGCAGTATTTT. Translating it yields CASSTGQGITDTQYF.

The chain joins TRBV19 to TRBJ1-1, with 8 bases that match TRBD1. The trim removed 7 bases at V and 5 bases at J, leaving 12 bases unmatched. CDR3 length equals 15 residues. Germline assignment: CDR1 LNHDA and CDR2 SQIVND (reference sequence). CDR3 DNA: TGTGCCAGTAACAATCCGGGGACAGGTAGGACTGAAGCTTTCTTT. Translated: CASNNPGTGRTEAFF.

The chain uses TRBV30 and TRBJ1-2; D ambiguous. V dropped 0 bases and J dropped 0 bases, with 5 bases sitting between them. The CDR3 loop spans 13 amino acids. The V gene's germline CDR1 is GTSNPN and CDR2 SVGIG (reference sequence). CDR3 loop: CAWSVGSNYGYTF. As DNA, the CDR3 is TGTGCCTGGAGTGTGGGTTCTAACTATGGCTACACCTTC.

The CDR3 loop is CASRTGVHEQFF. CDR3 sequence (DNA): TGTGCCAGCAGAACAGGGGTTCATGAGCAGTTCTTC. The chain employs TRBV28 and TRBJ2-1; 7 bases are shared with TRBD1. Germline CDR1 MDHEN, CDR2 SYDVKM. This CDR3 region has 12 residues. V trimming: 6 bases; J trimming: 8 bases; junction bases outside the gene matches: 4. Filled out from reference TRBV28 and TRBJ2-1, the complete variable domain reads DVKVTQSSRYLVKRTGEKVFLECVQDMDHENMFWYRQDPGLGLRLIYFSYDVKMKEKGDIPEGYSVSREKKERFSLILESASTNQTSMYLCASRTGVHEQFFGPGTRLTVL.

The chain combines TRBV7-9 with TRBJ2-4; D perhaps matches TRBD1 (6 bases). V lost 5 bases and J 4 bases, leaving 21 bases between the germline ends. CDR1 is SEHNR, CDR2 FQNEAQ, per germline (reference sequence). This CDR3 has 17 amino acids. The chain's CDR3 is CASSEGRAGQGKNIQYF. CDR3 bases: TGTGCCAGCAGCGAGGGAAGGGCTGGGCAGGGGAAAAACATTCAGTACTTC.

The chain carries TRBV2 and TRBJ2-5; D might be TRBD2 (7 bases). V was shortened by 6 bases and J by 4 bases, with 21 bases between the two germline ends. This CDR3 contains 16 residues. Germline V gives CDR1 SNHLY, CDR2 FYNNEI. Written as DNA, the CDR3 is TGTGCCAGCAGCCACTGGGGAGGGGGAAGGCGAGAGACCCAGTACTTC. This translates into CASSHWGGGRRETQYF. Full variable domain (remainder filled in from reference TRBV2 and TRBJ2-5): EPEVTQTPSHQVTQMGQEVILRCVPISNHLYFYWYRQILGQKVEFLVSFYNNEISEKSEIFDDQFSVERPDGSNFTLKIRSTKLEDSAMYFCASSHWGGGRRETQYFGPGTRLLVL.

This chain uses TRBV9 with TRBJ1-2; tentative D call: TRBD1 (5 bases). The germline V gene encodes CDR1 SGDLS and CDR2 YYNGEE. The CDR3 has 13 residues. V shed 4 bases and J shed 3 bases, with 10 bases lying between them. DNA for the CDR3: TGTGCCAGCAGCCCCCCGGGGGACTATGGCTACACCTTC. It codes for CASSPPGDYGYTF.

V usage is TRBV11-2 and J usage is TRBJ1-1, with D possibly matching TRBD1 (5 bases). V was cut by 5 bases and J by 0 bases, with 16 bases left in between. Germline loops: CDR1 SGHAT, CDR2 FQNNGV. The CDR3 contains 16 residues. For the CDR3, the DNA is TGTGCCAGCAGCCACTCCGAGGGGATTATGAACACTGAAGCTTTCTTT. It specifies CASSHSEGIMNTEAFF.

The DNA of the CDR3 is TGTGCCAGCAGGCGGACTCGGGAAAAACTGTTTTTT. It yields the protein CASRRTREKLFF. This chain uses TRBV28 with TRBJ1-4, with unresolved D. Germline V gene data show CDR1 as MDHEN and CDR2 as SYDVKM. The CDR3 runs 12 residues. V dropped 6 bases and J dropped 8 bases, with 10 bases sitting between them. Full variable domain (remainder filled in from reference TRBV28 and TRBJ1-4): DVKVTQSSRYLVKRTGEKVFLECVQDMDHENMFWYRQDPGLGLRLIYFSYDVKMKEKGDIPEGYSVSREKKERFSLILESASTNQTSMYLCASRRTREKLFFGSGTQLSVL.

The chain couples TRBV3-1 (or the pseudogene TRBV3-2) to TRBJ1-6; 8 bases line up with TRBD1. J was trimmed by 5 bases and V by 4 bases; bases with no gene match: 4. Germline CDR1 is LGHDT and CDR2 is YNNKEL (reference sequence). The CDR3 is 15 amino acids. CDR3 protein: CASSRTGGNNSPLHF. The CDR3 DNA follows: TGTGCCAGCAGCCGAACAGGGGGAAATAATTCACCCCTCCACTTT.

This chain joins TRBV28 and TRBJ2-7, with D possibly being TRBD1 or TRBD2 (5 bases each). The CDR3 sequence is 16 residues long. CDR1 and CDR2 from the germline V gene are MDHEN and SYDVKM. V was trimmed by 1 base and J by 8 bases, leaving 21 bases between them. The CDR3 loop is CASSLSRVGLGAKQYF. The CDR3 DNA follows: TGTGCCAGCAGTTTATCTAGAGTAGGGCTCGGGGCCAAGCAGTACTTC.

The genes are TRBV9 and TRBJ1-1; D gene ambiguous. The CDR3 loop spans 14 amino acids. Germline V gives CDR1 SGDLS, CDR2 YYNGEE. Trimming took off 0 bases at V and 6 bases at J, with 12 bases between the two ends. CDR3 bases: TGTGCCAGCAGCGTAGAGATAGGACCTTCTGAAGCTTTCTTT. Translating gives CASSVEIGPSEAFF.

This chain uses TRBV9 with TRBJ1-6; D may be TRBD1 (6 bases). V lost 4 bases and J lost 0, with 17 bases in between. The CDR3 spans 18 residues. CDR1 SGDLS and CDR2 YYNGEE come from the germline V gene. The CDR3 reads CASSPRLGGASYNSPLHF. The CDR3 DNA sequence: TGTGCCAGCAGCCCTCGCTTGGGGGGGGCCTCCTATAATTCACCCCTCCACTTT.

The chain joins TRBV5-5 to TRBJ2-1; 9 positions match TRBD2. Germline trimming cut 4 bases from V and 1 base from J; bases unmatched to any gene: 6. CDR1 SGHKS and CDR2 YYEKEE come from the germline V gene (reference sequence). The CDR3 covers 16 residues. CDR3 sequence reads: CASSRRGGDSYNEQFF. DNA for the CDR3: TGTGCCAGCAGCCGGCGCGGGGGGGATTCCTACAATGAGCAGTTCTTC.

The chain has TRBV7-6 and TRBJ2-1; D not resolved. From germline, CDR1 is SGHVS and CDR2 FNYEAQ. V gave up 0 bases and J gave up 7 bases, with 7 bases separating them. This CDR3 region has 13 residues. In DNA form, the CDR3 reads TGTGCCAGCAGCTTAGCGGTAGGGAATGAGCAGTTCTTC. This translates into CASSLAVGNEQFF.

CDR3 residues: CASTPGGASSYEQYF. The CDR3 nucleotides are TGTGCCAGCACCCCCGGCGGGGCGAGCTCCTACGAGCAGTACTTC. The chain is built from TRBV6-5 and TRBJ2-7, with D possibly TRBD2 on 6 matching bases. CDR3 length equals 15 residues. Deletions cut 7 bases from V and 0 bases from J, with 16 bases between. CDR1 MNHEY and CDR2 SVGAGI come from the germline V gene.

The genes are TRBV15 and TRBJ2-3; 8 bases match TRBD2. The CDR3 covers 15 residues. Per the germline V gene, CDR1 is LNHNV and CDR2 is YYDKDF (reference sequence). Trimming removed 2 bases from V and 6 bases from J; junction bases left unmatched: 7. The chain's CDR3 is CATSRTSGRGDTQYF. DNA of the CDR3: TGTGCCACCAGCAGAACTAGCGGCCGGGGGGATACGCAGTATTTT.

The genes are TRBV11-2 and TRBJ1-2; D is possibly TRBD1 (5 bases). V lost 3 bases and J lost 7, with 12 bases in between. This CDR3 contains 13 residues. Germline V gene lookup returns CDR1 SGHAT and CDR2 FQNNGV. CDR3 sequence: CASSLILGTGYTF. In nucleotides, the CDR3 is TGTGCCAGCAGCTTGATTCTAGGGACTGGCTACACCTTC.

In DNA form, the CDR3 reads TGTGCCAGCAGCTTGGAACAGGACTCCTACGAGCAGTACTTC. Its translation is CASSLEQDSYEQYF. This chain joins TRBV5-5 and TRBJ2-7; a weak D match, TRBD1 (5 bases). The CDR3 is made up of 14 amino acids. Germline assignment: CDR1 SGHKS and CDR2 YYEKEE (reference sequence). V lost 0 bases to trimming and J lost 0 bases, with 7 bases between them.

The chain links TRBV5-6 to TRBJ1-2; TRBD1 matches 7 bases. CDR3 length equals 13 residues. Germline values: CDR1 SGHDT, CDR2 YYEEEE. V lost 1 base, J lost 6 bases, and 3 bases stayed unmatched. The CDR3 spells CASSLTGVNGYTF. The CDR3 nucleotides are TGTGCCAGCAGCTTGACAGGGGTTAATGGCTACACCTTC. The full variable domain, rest sourced from reference TRBV5-6 and TRBJ1-2, is DAGVTQSPTHLIKTRGQQVTLRCSPKSGHDTVSWYQQALGQGPQFIFQYYEEEERQRGNFPDRFSGHQFPNYSSELNVNALLLGDSALYLCASSLTGVNGYTFGSGTRLTVV.

This clone was recorded only once. The chain has TRBV4-1 and TRBJ2-1; D perhaps matches TRBD2 (6 bases). With 4 bases removed from V and 10 bases from J, the gap between germline ends came to 20 bases. Per germline, CDR1 MGHRA and CDR2 YSYEKL. The CDR3 runs 15 residues. The CDR3 coding sequence is TGCGCCAGCAGCCCCCGTTCAACGGGGGAGGACGAGCAGTTCTTC. Translated, it gives CASSPRSTGEDEQFF.